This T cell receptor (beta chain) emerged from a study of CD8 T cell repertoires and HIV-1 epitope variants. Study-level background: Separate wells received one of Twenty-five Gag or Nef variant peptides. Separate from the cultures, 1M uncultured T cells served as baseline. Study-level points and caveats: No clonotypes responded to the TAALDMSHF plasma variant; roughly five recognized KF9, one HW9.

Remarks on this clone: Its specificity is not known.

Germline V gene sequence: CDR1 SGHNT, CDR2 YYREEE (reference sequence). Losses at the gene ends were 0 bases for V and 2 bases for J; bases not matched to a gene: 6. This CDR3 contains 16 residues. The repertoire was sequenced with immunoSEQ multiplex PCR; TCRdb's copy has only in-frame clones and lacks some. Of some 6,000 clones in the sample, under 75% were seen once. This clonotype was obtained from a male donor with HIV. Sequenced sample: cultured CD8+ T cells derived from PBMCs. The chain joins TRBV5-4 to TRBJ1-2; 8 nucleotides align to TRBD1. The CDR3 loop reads CASSLGGQAMNYGYTF. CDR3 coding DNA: TGTGCCAGCAGCTTGGGGGGACAGGCGATGAACTATGGCTACACCTTC.